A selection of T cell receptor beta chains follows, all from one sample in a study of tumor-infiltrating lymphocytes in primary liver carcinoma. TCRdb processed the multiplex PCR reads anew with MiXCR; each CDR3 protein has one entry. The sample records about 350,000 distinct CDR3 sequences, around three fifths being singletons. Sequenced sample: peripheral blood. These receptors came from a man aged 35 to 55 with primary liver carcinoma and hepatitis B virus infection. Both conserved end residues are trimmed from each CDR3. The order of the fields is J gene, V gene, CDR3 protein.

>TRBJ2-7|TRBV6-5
ANSFLRTGGVYEQY
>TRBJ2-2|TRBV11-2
ANSLGTVGIGELF
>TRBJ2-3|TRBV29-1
SVGLAGESTQY
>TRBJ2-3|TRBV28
ASSSMPPDTQY
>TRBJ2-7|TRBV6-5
ASSYRDREYEQY
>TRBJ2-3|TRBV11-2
ASNSGLPGGTDTQY
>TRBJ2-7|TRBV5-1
ASSLDGGRIEQY
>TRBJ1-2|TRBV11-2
ASTSTGEASYVYT
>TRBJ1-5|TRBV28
ASQFLQGANQPQH
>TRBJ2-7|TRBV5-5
ASGFGGYYEQY
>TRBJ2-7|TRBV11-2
ASSCLERTYEQY
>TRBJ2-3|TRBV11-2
ASRLVDGDTEY
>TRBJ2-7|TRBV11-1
VSSSGSSFGEQY
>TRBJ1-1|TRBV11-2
ASSLAGIDTEAF
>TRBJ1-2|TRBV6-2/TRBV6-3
ASSYGGPRNYGYT